A selection of T cell receptor beta chains follows, all from one sample in a study of cytomegalovirus exposure and HLA in healthy donors. Sequenced by immunoSEQ multiplex PCR; TCRdb stores in-frame clones only, minus some. The data hold 160,000 or so clones, with about four fifths observed a single time. The sequencing input was PBMCs. All receptors derive from a male donor in good health and CMV-seropositive. CDR3s include the opening cysteine and the closing phenylalanine or tryptophan. A D gene is named only where the DNA matches it firmly. Only part of the rows carry a size: once, few, many, or a class if the clone is expanded.

J gene: TRBJ2-7; clone size: .; D gene: TRBD2; V gene: TRBV19; CDR3 DNA: TGTGCCAGTAGTATAGACGGGACTAGCGGGGACGAGCAGTACTTC; CDR3 protein: CASSIDGTSGDEQYF
J gene: TRBJ2-6; clone size: .; D gene: .; V gene: TRBV7-6; CDR3 DNA: TGTGCCAGCAGCTTGGTGGGCAAGGCCAACGGCCTGACTTTC; CDR3 protein: CASSLVGKANGLTF
J gene: TRBJ2-7; clone size: .; D gene: TRBD1; V gene: TRBV5-6; CDR3 DNA: TGTGCCAGCAGCTTGGGGTGGGACAGGGCCTACGAGCAGTACTTC; CDR3 protein: CASSLGWDRAYEQYF
J gene: TRBJ2-7; clone size: .; D gene: TRBD1; V gene: TRBV27; CDR3 DNA: TGTGCCAGCACCAACGCCCGGACAGGGCGATCTCCCTACGAGCAGTACTTC; CDR3 protein: CASTNARTGRSPYEQYF
J gene: TRBJ2-2; clone size: .; D gene: TRBD1; V gene: TRBV30; CDR3 DNA: TGTGCCTGGAGTGGACAGGGGAACACCGGGGAGCTGTTTTTT; CDR3 protein: CAWSGQGNTGELFF
J gene: TRBJ1-5; clone size: once; D gene: .; V gene: TRBV10-2; CDR3 DNA: TGCGCCAGCAGTGACGGAAACAGTCCCTCCAATCAGCCCCAGCATTTT; CDR3 protein: CASSDGNSPSNQPQHF
J gene: TRBJ2-5; clone size: .; D gene: TRBD2; V gene: TRBV6-5; CDR3 DNA: TGTGCCACCCGGCGGGGGTTCGGGGAGACCCAGTACTTC; CDR3 protein: CATRRGFGETQYF
J gene: TRBJ2-7; clone size: .; D gene: TRBD2; V gene: TRBV28; CDR3 DNA: TGTGCCAGCAGTTTGGAGGGGACTACTCGAGACGAGCAGTACTTC; CDR3 protein: CASSLEGTTRDEQYF
J gene: TRBJ1-4; clone size: few; D gene: .; V gene: TRBV5-6; CDR3 DNA: TGTGCCAGCAGCTCAAACGCGGGAAAACTGTTTTTT; CDR3 protein: CASSSNAGKLFF
J gene: TRBJ1-2; clone size: .; D gene: .; V gene: TRBV6-5; CDR3 DNA: TGTGCCAGCAGTGAAAGGAGGGGAAGTTATGGCTACACCTTC; CDR3 protein: CASSERRGSYGYTF
J gene: TRBJ2-1; clone size: .; D gene: TRBD2; V gene: TRBV4-3; CDR3 DNA: TGCGCCAGCAGCCCATCCGGGACTAGCAACAATGAGCAGTTCTTC; CDR3 protein: CASSPSGTSNNEQFF
J gene: TRBJ2-4; clone size: .; D gene: .; V gene: TRBV6-5; CDR3 DNA: TGTGCCAGCAGTTACTCGGGGAGAGGACGCGTTCAGTACTTC; CDR3 protein: CASSYSGRGRVQYF
J gene: TRBJ2-5; clone size: .; D gene: .; V gene: TRBV7-8; CDR3 DNA: TGTGCCAGCAGCTCCGGGGGACGGGAGACCCAGTACTTC; CDR3 protein: CASSSGGRETQYF
J gene: TRBJ2-7; clone size: .; D gene: TRBD2; V gene: TRBV30; CDR3 DNA: TGTGCCTGGAGCTCTGGGGGGGGCTACGAGCAGTACTTC; CDR3 protein: CAWSSGGGYEQYF
J gene: TRBJ2-3; clone size: .; D gene: TRBD2; V gene: TRBV5-4; CDR3 DNA: TGTGCCAGCAGCCCGACCTATGCGGGAGGGCCCGCAGATACGCAGTATTTT; CDR3 protein: CASSPTYAGGPADTQYF
J gene: TRBJ2-4; clone size: .; D gene: TRBD1; V gene: TRBV7-2; CDR3 DNA: TGTGCCAGCAGCTTAGTGGGAACAGGGGGTCAATTCAAAAACATTCAGTACTTC; CDR3 protein: CASSLVGTGGQFKNIQYF
J gene: TRBJ2-2; clone size: .; D gene: TRBD1; V gene: TRBV10-2; CDR3 DNA: TGCGCCAGCAGTGTACAGGGGGTTTACGGGGAGCTGTTTTTT; CDR3 protein: CASSVQGVYGELFF
J gene: TRBJ1-1; clone size: .; D gene: .; V gene: TRBV6-6; CDR3 DNA: TGTGCCAGCAATGGGCAGGGGAACACTGAAGCTTTCTTT; CDR3 protein: CASNGQGNTEAFF
J gene: TRBJ2-3; clone size: .; D gene: TRBD2; V gene: TRBV6-1; CDR3 DNA: TGTGCCAGCAGTGAATCCGGGGGGGCCACAGATACGCAGTATTTT; CDR3 protein: CASSESGGATDTQYF
J gene: TRBJ2-1; clone size: .; D gene: TRBD1; V gene: TRBV28; CDR3 DNA: TGTGCCAGCAGTGCGACAGGGTCCAATGAGCAGTTCTTC; CDR3 protein: CASSATGSNEQFF
J gene: TRBJ2-1; clone size: once; D gene: TRBD2; V gene: TRBV6-1; CDR3 DNA: TGTGCCAGCAGTGAAGCGCATTTTGGGAGGGATGAGCAGTTCTTC; CDR3 protein: CASSEAHFGRDEQFF